This record covers a single T cell receptor (beta chain). These data originate in a study of blood T cell repertoires in COVID-19. For the study at large: Samples of COVID-19 (acute and convalescent) were obtained from the United States, Italy and Spain. In each case, the material was cDNA or gDNA derived from T cells, B-cell-depleted T cells, or PBMCs.

Sequenced by immunoSEQ multiplex PCR; TCRdb stores in-frame clones only, minus some. The data show more than 300,000 clones, around 89% seen once. Recruited during active infection, patients (from Seattle) were subsequently followed longitudinally. The V gene lost 4 bases and the J gene lost 7 bases, with 23 bases spanning the gap. The CDR3 length is 18 residues. Looked up from germline, CDR1 is SGHTA and CDR2 is FQGTGA. Material: peripheral blood. V gene TRBV7-3 combines with J gene TRBJ2-6, with D possibly being TRBD2 (7 bases). This TCR came from a woman in her thirties or forties with COVID-19, enrolled during active disease. The CDR3 here is CASSSLTTLADSANVLTF. The CDR3 nucleotides read TGTGCCAGCAGCTCACTGACCACCCTAGCGGACAGCGCCAACGTCCTGACTTTC.